This entry describes one TCR beta chain. The data stem from a study of shared clonotypes between healthy human individuals. V lost 3 bases to trimming and J lost 8 bases; unmatched junction nucleotides: 6. CDR3 size: 14 residues. The germline V gene encodes CDR1 MNHEY and CDR2 SVGAGI. Authors' processing steps: From ImmunoSEQ came sequences covering only the junction and carrying no quality scores, so filtering differed. Sequencing was performed with immunoSEQ multiplex PCR; in TCRdb, only in-frame clones are kept and a portion is missing. That table is the source of V, J and clone size, and D and trimming were worked out from the DNA. The repertoire holds 2.5 million or so clones, with around nine tenths as singletons.

The sequenced material came from naive CD4+ T cells sorted from blood. Subset given: CD45RA+ positively selected. The chain recombines TRBV6-5 with TRBJ1-4; 7 bases align to TRBD1. This TCR derives from a man aged 18 to 29 in good health. The CDR3 bases are TGTGCCAGCAGTTATAGACAGGGACGGGAAAAACTGTTTTTT. Translation gives CASSYRQGREKLFF.